This TCR beta chain was recovered during a study of blood T cell repertoires in COVID-19. Looking at the study overall: Samples came from the United States, Italy and Spain, spanning acute and convalescent COVID-19. From T cells, B-cell-depleted T cells, or PBMCs came the material, which was cDNA or gDNA.

Original processing notes: Estimation of nucleated cell counts relied on the amplification of reference gene primers. The data were produced by immunoSEQ multiplex PCR, yet TCRdb's version contains in-frame clones alone and is incomplete. V and J calls and clone size are those listed in that table; D and trimming were worked out from the DNA. The sample has roughly 66,000 clones, roughly 80% seen once. The CDR3 contains 14 residues. Germline trimming cut 8 bases from V and 7 bases from J; bases unmatched to any gene: 9. CDR1 and CDR2 from the germline V gene are SNHLY and FYNNEI. This clone came up a few times.

V and J are TRBV2 and TRBJ2-1; 9 nucleotides line up with TRBD2. The sequenced material came from peripheral blood. This TCR derives from a woman aged 60 to 75 with acute or convalescent COVID-19. This CDR3 reads CASLRSGGRNEQFF. CDR3 DNA sequence: TGTGCCAGCCTCCGGAGCGGGGGGCGGAATGAGCAGTTCTTC.